The 17 T cell receptor beta chains below come from one sample, sequenced in a study of identical twins. TCRdb analysed the 5' RACE reads with MiXCR anew, one entry per CDR3 protein. This sample has just under 650,000 distinct CDR3 sequences, with about 7% found just once. The same data also contributed to another study, on yellow fever vaccine responses in identical twins.

Sequencing used PBMCs. These receptors came from a woman aged 18-29 years in good health.

This clonotype was counted at least ten times. The chain recombines TRBV20-1 with TRBJ2-7; weak D call: TRBD2 (5 bases). V was clipped by 7 bases and J by 2 bases, with 15 bases between them. The V gene's germline CDR1 is DFQATT and CDR2 SNEGSKA (reference sequence). This CDR3 is 13 amino acids long. The CDR3 protein is CSGEREETYEQYF. The CDR3, as DNA: TGCAGTGGGGAGAGAGAAGAAACCTACGAGCAGTACTTC.

V usage is TRBV11-1 and J usage is TRBJ2-7; D is unresolved. The germline V gene encodes CDR1 SGHAT and CDR2 FQDESV (reference sequence). The CDR3 has 18 residues. V was clipped by 5 bases and J by 3 bases, with 26 bases between them. DNA of the CDR3: TGTGCCAGCAGCGCTAACCCCAAGAGCTCCGGTGGGTACTACGAGCAGTACTTC. It is translated as CASSANPKSSGGYYEQYF.

This clonotype was seen at least ten times. The chain is built from TRBV28 and TRBJ1-5; D gene unclear. CDR1 and CDR2 from the germline V gene are MDHEN and SYDVKM. Trimming cost V 5 bases and J 2 bases, with 16 bases left between them. CDR3 size: 16 residues. The CDR3 DNA follows: TGTGCCAGCAGTCCGCCCGACTGGGGAGGCAATCAGCCCCAGCATTTT. This sequence encodes CASSPPDWGGNQPQHF. The whole variable domain, remainder taken from reference TRBV28 and TRBJ1-5, is DVKVTQSSRYLVKRTGEKVFLECVQDMDHENMFWYRQDPGLGLRLIYFSYDVKMKEKGDIPEGYSVSREKKERFSLILESASTNQTSMYLCASSPPDWGGNQPQHFGDGTRLSIL.

The V gene is TRBV20-1, the J gene TRBJ1-4, with 9 bases fitting TRBD1. The CDR3 has 14 amino acids. The germline V gene encodes CDR1 DFQATT and CDR2 SNEGSKA (reference sequence). The V gene end was trimmed by 3 bases and the J gene end by 5 bases; junction bases not matched to a gene: 4. CDR3 DNA sequence: TGCAGTGCTAGCAGGACAGGGGAAAATGAAAAACTGTTTTTT. Translating it yields CSASRTGENEKLFF.

There are many counts of this clonotype. This sequence joins TRBV9 and TRBJ2-2, with a weak D call TRBD2 (6 bases). Germline assignment: CDR1 SGDLS and CDR2 YYNGEE. Trimming removed 0 bases from V and 0 bases from J, with 12 bases in between. This CDR3 contains 17 residues. The CDR3 here is CASSVVGTWTNTGELFF. CDR3 sequence (DNA): TGTGCCAGCAGCGTAGTCGGGACTTGGACGAACACCGGGGAGCTGTTTTTT.

The chain couples TRBV29-1 to TRBJ2-7; 10 nucleotides match TRBD1. The trim removed 5 bases at V and 9 bases at J, leaving 22 bases unmatched. This CDR3 spans 17 amino acids. Germline lookup yields CDR1 SQVTM and CDR2 ANQGSEA. CDR3 residues: CSVTQDRDRGSRLGQYF. The CDR3 region has the DNA TGCAGCGTTACCCAAGACCGGGACAGGGGTTCTCGGTTAGGGCAGTACTTC.

The V gene is TRBV11-2, the J gene TRBJ2-2; TRBD2 aligns across 14 bases. Germline V gives CDR1 SGHAT, CDR2 FQNNGV. The CDR3 is made up of 17 amino acids. Trimming took 5 bases from V and 3 from J; bases not matched to a gene: 5. The CDR3 sequence: CASSPRLAGGHTGELFF. The CDR3 DNA reads as TGTGCCAGCAGCCCCCGACTAGCGGGGGGGCACACCGGGGAGCTGTTTTTT.

The genes are TRBV9 and TRBJ2-2; D is unclear. V was trimmed by 0 bases and J by 6 bases, leaving 3 bases between them. Germline V gene data show CDR1 as SGDLS and CDR2 as YYNGEE. This CDR3 is built from 12 residues. This chain's CDR3 is CASSVASGELFF. In DNA, the CDR3 is TGTGCCAGCAGCGTAGCATCCGGGGAGCTGTTTTTT. Drawing the rest from reference TRBV9 and TRBJ2-2, the complete variable domain is DSGVTQTPKHLITATGQRVTLRCSPRSGDLSVYWYQQSLDQGLQFLIQYYNGEERAKGNILERFSAQQFPDLHSELNLSSLELGDSALYFCASSVASGELFFGEGSRLTVL.

This clonotype was found many times. The chain is built from TRBV4-1 and TRBJ2-7; weak D call: TRBD1 (7 bases). CDR3 length: 15 residues. Deletions cut 4 bases from V and 4 bases from J, with 17 bases between. Germline lookup yields CDR1 MGHRA and CDR2 YSYEKL. The CDR3 DNA is TGCGCCAGCAGCCTCCTGGAGGGGGCGAATTACGAGCAGTACTTC. This encodes CASSLLEGANYEQYF.

This clonotype has only a few counts. For the CDR3, the DNA is TGTGCCAGCAGCCAGCGTCGGGAGCAGTACTTC. As protein: CASSQRREQYF. The chain joins TRBV5-8 to TRBJ2-7; D uncertain. The germline gives CDR1 SGHTS, CDR2 YDEGEE. The CDR3 has 11 residues. Trimming stripped 4 bases from V and 7 bases from J, with 9 bases between.

This clonotype was seen repeatedly, ten times or more. The rearrangement uses TRBV12-3 or TRBV12-4 and TRBJ2-5; D is perhaps TRBD1 (6 bases). V lost 4 bases, J lost 5 bases, and 8 bases lay in between. This CDR3 has 12 residues. The CDR3 DNA is TGTGCCAGCAGTTGGACAGCGGAGACCCAGTACTTC. Translated, it gives CASSWTAETQYF.

This clonotype was observed a few times. The CDR3 nucleotides read TGTGCCAGCAGCCGCCGGACCCTAGACAATGAGCAGTTCTTC. Translating gives CASSRRTLDNEQFF. The chain is built from TRBV4-2 and TRBJ2-1; D gene ambiguous. Germline V gives CDR1 LGHNA, CDR2 YNFKEQ. The CDR3 has 14 residues. The V gene lost 4 bases and the J gene lost 5 bases, with 12 bases spanning the gap.

The chain combines TRBV12-3 or TRBV12-4 with TRBJ1-2, with 8 bases fitting TRBD1. The CDR3 is 15 amino acids. The V segment lost 0 bases and the J segment 6 bases; nucleotides outside the gene matches: 6. The CDR3 loop is CASSLARGRSDGYTF. The CDR3 DNA reads TGTGCCAGCAGTTTAGCCAGGGGGCGTTCAGATGGCTACACCTTC.

This clonotype was counted ten times or more. This sequence joins TRBV11-3 and TRBJ2-3; 9 positions match TRBD2. Germline V lookup: CDR1 SGHNT, CDR2 YENEEA. V gave up 1 base and J gave up 3 bases; unmatched junction bases: 5. CDR3 size: 16 residues. The CDR3 DNA reads as TGTGCCAGCAGCTTAGTAGCGGGAGTTGCTACAGATACGCAGTATTTT. The encoded protein is CASSLVAGVATDTQYF. Variable domain in full (rest from reference TRBV11-3 and TRBJ2-3): EAGVVQSPRYKIIEKKQPVAFWCNPISGHNTLYWYLQNLGQGPELLIRYENEEAVDDSQLPKDRFSAERLKGVDSTLKIQPAELGDSAVYLCASSLVAGVATDTQYFGPGTRLTVL.

This rearrangement joins TRBV7-9 to TRBJ2-7, with 8 bases lining up with TRBD1. This CDR3 is 16 amino acids long. CDR1 and CDR2 from the germline V gene are SEHNR and FQNEAQ (reference sequence). V gave up 5 bases and J gave up 2 bases; unmatched junction bases: 11. The CDR3 is CASSIRTPQGAYEQYF. The CDR3 DNA reads TGTGCCAGCAGCATTAGGACCCCACAGGGGGCCTACGAGCAGTACTTC. Drawing the rest from reference TRBV7-9 and TRBJ2-7, the complete variable domain is DTGVSQNPRHKITKRGQNVTFRCDPISEHNRLYWYRQTLGQGPEFLTYFQNEAQLEKSRLLSDRFSAERPKGSFSTLEIQRTEQGDSAMYLCASSIRTPQGAYEQYFGPGTRLTVT.

The chain uses TRBV20-1 and TRBJ2-1; 7 nucleotides agree with TRBD2. The CDR3 sequence is 15 residues long. Germline lookup yields CDR1 DFQATT and CDR2 SNEGSKA (reference sequence). V lost 1 base to trimming and J lost 6 bases; unmatched junction nucleotides: 9. The CDR3 nucleotides read TGCAGTGCTAGAGTTGGGGCTAGCGGACCCAATGAGCAGTTCTTC. Translating it yields CSARVGASGPNEQFF.

The chain joins TRBV23-1 to TRBJ2-7; no reliable D call. TRBV23-1 is marked as an open reading frame, function uncertain. V lost 1 base, J lost 0 bases, and 13 bases lay in between. The CDR3 spans 16 residues. CDR3 in DNA: TGCGCCAGCAGTCAATTTACCTTCAGAAGCTCCTACGAGCAGTACGTC. This codes for CASSQFTFRSSYEQYV.